This TCR beta chain emerged from a study of blood T cells in healthy people across ages (dated by TCRdb to between 2014 and 2016). Describing the broader study: In model experiments, template switching captured about one uniquely barcoded TCR beta cDNA molecule for every two T cells. Age-related changes in TCR beta repertoire diversity were measured in the study by deep sequencing normalized with unique cDNA molecular identifiers. The donors were split into four age groups: young (average around 15 years), middle-aged (roughly 40), aged (over 55) and long-lived (approximately 80). To avoid experimental bias, donors of different ages were distributed randomly across sequencing lanes. Two additional independent replicas of 1 million unique cDNA reads from the same blood draw were analyzed for two donors (one aged 18 to 30 and one aged 80 or older).

From the cysteine through the phenylalanine, the CDR3 covers 15 amino acids. The kept DNA is CDR3 alone, 45 bases in frame from the first base. V is cut by 1 base and J by 2 bases, and the space between the germline ends is 9 bases. The germline V gene sets CDR1 to SGHTA and CDR2 to FQGNSA. On this clonotype itself: Its antigen is not yet known. No base qualities exist here, and no much larger clone lies one base off it.

Libraries came from 5' RACE. Instrument used: Illumina HiSeq 2500. A second roughly 7 to 12 cycle PCR used a sample-barcoded 5' primer and a J-beta primer mix. A template-switch 5' adaptor carrying 12 random nucleotides introduced a unique molecular identifier onto each TCR beta cDNA molecule. At least 2.5 million CDR3-containing paired-end reads were obtained from each sample. First-strand cDNA was synthesized from all RNA with the Mint cDNA synthesis kit, primed by a TRBC-specific oligonucleotide. After uracil-DNA glycosylase treatment, a first 18-cycle PCR used universal primers M1SS and BC2_uni_R on all cDNA. From the authors' description of their analysis: Each sample was normalized by randomly selecting 1 million high-quality reads, each carrying a distinct molecular identifier. Instead of being binned into consensus sequences, reads with shared molecular identifiers were discarded. CDR3 identification, clonotype clustering and error correction used MiTCR with a Q25 quality threshold and the strictest error-elimination algorithm. Lower-bound total TCR beta diversity was estimated with a nonparametric unseen species model using Euler transformation. In-frame beta chains were kept once TCRdb had trimmed the public reads at Q25 with fastp and called clones with MiXCR. Each CDR3 protein gets just one entry, which takes the most common genes and DNA from the rows behind it. For this entry, the V and J calls and clone size follow TCRdb and not the study's own pipeline. In this sample the table shows about 1.5 million distinct CDR3 sequences, about 40% of which occur a single time. Approximately 7.9% of the sample is in the top ten clones.

The approximately 39 donors, aged about 6 to 95 years, were systemically healthy Caucasian individuals from Russia. Roughly 10 milliliters of peripheral blood were collected from each donor into EDTA-treated Vacutainer tubes. Ficoll-Paque density-gradient centrifugation was used to isolate PBMCs, with at least 7 million per sample. Trizol reagent was used to extract total RNA from PBMCs, with at least 5.5 micrograms per sample. The percentages of naive CD45RAhigh/CD27high T cells were determined by flow cytometry on a PBMC aliquot from every donor. Results the study describes overall, beyond this receptor: The percentage of naive T cells measured by flow cytometry correlated strongly with observed TCR beta diversity. Observed TCR beta diversity per million T cells fell roughly linearly with age, and a significant reduction was already apparent by age around 40. Compared with the aged group, the long-lived group had more naive CD4+ T cells, fewer expanded clones and increased TCR diversity, a pattern suggesting age selection. Conclusive comparison of naive and antigen-experienced compartments was prevented by the profiling of bulk unsorted PBMCs. Estimates of total diversity from one million sequenced T cells were regarded as lower bounds and underestimates. The CMV infection status of donors was not known, potentially confounding age-related changes in expanded clonotypes.

The chain is encoded by TRBV7-2 joined to TRBJ1-5, with no confident D gene call. The sample taken for sequencing was blood. The origin of this receptor is a young woman in good health. The CDR3 protein is CASSLGHWGNQPQHF. The nucleotide sequence is given as TGTGCCAGCAGCTTAGGGCACTGGGGCAATCAGCCCCAGCATTTT.